A single sample is the source of the 7 T cell receptor beta chains below, sequenced in a study of shared clonotypes between healthy human individuals. The repertoire was sequenced with immunoSEQ multiplex PCR; TCRdb's copy has only in-frame clones and lacks some. The data contain approximately 1,000,000 clones, 70% to 80% of them singletons. Sample: memory CD4+ T cells from PBMCs. As to subset: CD45RA-negative fraction. The receptor set was obtained from a man younger than 35 in good health. Some clones in this sample may be carry-over from other donors' samples.

The chain employs TRBV5-1 and TRBJ2-3, with a possible D match to TRBD2 (6 bases). Germline V gene lookup returns CDR1 SGHRS and CDR2 YFSETQ. V was cut by 0 bases and J by 6 bases, with 14 bases left in between. The CDR3 is 15 residues long. For the CDR3, the DNA is TGCGCCAGCAGCTTGGAGGACTATGCATTGGATACGCAGTATTTT. This gives the protein CASSLEDYALDTQYF.

The chain employs TRBV7-3 and TRBJ1-1; D gene unclear. The germline V and J ends were trimmed by 2 bases and 3 bases, with 7 bases remaining between them. CDR1 SGHTA and CDR2 FQGTGA come from the germline V gene. The CDR3 has 13 residues. This CDR3 reads CASSLVGDTEAFF. CDR3 in DNA: TGTGCCAGCAGCTTAGTGGGTGACACTGAAGCTTTCTTT.

The chain combines TRBV6-1 with TRBJ2-5, with 7 bases lining up with TRBD1. Looked up from germline, CDR1 is MNHNS and CDR2 is SASEGT. The CDR3 runs to 14 residues. V shed 6 bases and J 4 bases; nucleotides not matched to a gene: 8. CDR3 bases: TGTGCCAGCAGCGTACAGGGGCCAGGAGAGACCCAGTACTTC. It is translated as CASSVQGPGETQYF.

The genes are TRBV19 and TRBJ2-2, with D hard to call. In germline, CDR1 is LNHDA, CDR2 SQIVND (reference sequence). CDR3 length: 13 residues. V was shortened by 3 bases and J by 6 bases, with 8 bases between the two germline ends. CDR3 coding DNA: TGTGCCAGTAGTATTGTATTGGCCGGGGAGCTGTTTTTT. The encoded protein is CASSIVLAGELFF.

In DNA form, the CDR3 reads TGTGCCAGCAGTTACTCACTAGCGGACAATTACGAGCAGTACTTC. Its protein is CASSYSLADNYEQYF. V is TRBV6-5 and J is TRBJ2-7; 8 bases are a match to TRBD2. V dropped 0 bases and J dropped 4; count of bases not matched to a gene: 5. There are 15 residues in the CDR3. Germline-derived CDR1 and CDR2 are MNHEY and SVGAGI.

The rearrangement uses TRBV6-1 and TRBJ1-5, with unresolved D. This CDR3 region has 15 residues. Trimming took off 7 bases at V and 10 bases at J, with 23 bases between the two ends. Germline loops: CDR1 MNHNS, CDR2 SASEGT. The CDR3 region has the DNA TGTGCCAGCACCCGCGAGGACCCCGGGTCCCCCCCCCAGCATTTT. The encoded protein is CASTREDPGSPPQHF.

Concerning this clone itself: Within the sample, other DNA sequences also encode this same CDR3. The chain is built from TRBV28 and TRBJ1-2; D is ambiguous. Trimming cost V 2 bases and J 5 bases, with 6 bases left between them. CDR3 size: 12 residues. Germline loops: CDR1 MDHEN, CDR2 SYDVKM. The CDR3 nucleotides are TGTGCCAGCAGTTTAAACAGATATGGCTACACCTTC. The encoded protein is CASSLNRYGYTF.